The 30 T cell receptor beta chains below all came from one sample that was sequenced in a study of T cell responses to AZD1222 COVID-19 vaccine. Using immunoSEQ multiplex PCR, the repertoire was profiled, and TCRdb retains in-frame clones only, with some absent. The table lists approximately 70,000 clones, less than 85% of them singletons. Here the sequenced sample was peripheral blood, taken on day 0 of AZD1222 vaccination. The receptors originated from an adult in good health.

The sample holds one count of this clone. The chain combines TRBV28 with TRBJ1-1; a weak D match, TRBD1 (5 bases). V dropped 1 base and J dropped 0 bases, with 15 bases sitting between them. The CDR3 has 17 amino acids. Germline V gene sequence: CDR1 MDHEN, CDR2 SYDVKM. Here the CDR3 reads CASSLLGFGAVNTEAFF. CDR3 nucleotides: TGTGCCAGCAGTTTATTGGGGTTTGGGGCCGTGAACACTGAAGCTTTCTTT.

The V and J genes are TRBV5-4 and TRBJ2-2; a weak D match, TRBD2 (5 bases). The CDR3 runs to 14 residues. Germline V gene sequence: CDR1 SGHNT, CDR2 YYREEE (reference sequence). V lost 3 bases and J 4 bases, leaving 10 bases between the germline ends. CDR3 sequence reads: CASSSGITTGELFF. The CDR3 coding sequence is TGTGCCAGCAGCTCCGGGATTACCACCGGGGAGCTGTTTTTT.

As concerns this clone: The conserved final phenylalanine or tryptophan is absent from the CDR3, which likely points to a read error. The DNA is omitted, as the CDR3 cannot be located on it reliably, and the CDR3 follows TCRdb's listing. The V gene is TRBV2, the J gene TRBJ2-4; the table's D call TRBD1 went unverified against the DNA. The CDR3 sequence runs 11 residues, both termini included. Germline loops: CDR1 SNHLY, CDR2 FYNNEI. The CDR3 here is CASNSDRGQAL.

This rearrangement joins TRBV6-6 to TRBJ2-7; possibly TRBD1 for D (6 bases). The CDR3 extends over 15 amino acids. V lost 2 bases and J lost 0, with 11 bases in between. The germline V gene has CDR1 MNHNY and CDR2 SVGAGI (reference sequence). The CDR3 DNA reads TGTGCCAGCAGTTACGCCACAGGGAGCTCCTACGAGCAGTACTTC. Translated, it gives CASSYATGSSYEQYF.

The chain joins TRBV19 to TRBJ2-5, with 12 bases identical to TRBD1. Trimming took 3 bases from V and 5 from J; bases not matched to a gene: 7. CDR1 and CDR2 (germline): LNHDA, SQIVND (reference sequence). This CDR3 region has 16 residues. CDR3 residues: CASSISGTGGFETQYF. The CDR3 DNA follows: TGTGCCAGTAGTATTTCCGGGACAGGGGGCTTTGAGACCCAGTACTTC.

This chain uses TRBV19 with TRBJ2-1; D perhaps matches TRBD2 (6 bases). The CDR3 runs to 14 residues. Germline values: CDR1 LNHDA, CDR2 SQIVND (reference sequence). Trimming stripped 5 bases from V and 6 bases from J, with 14 bases between. CDR3 protein: CASSPGRHINEQFF. The CDR3 region has the DNA TGTGCCAGTAGTCCCGGGAGACATATCAATGAGCAGTTCTTC.

This clone was seen a handful of times. The chain is built from TRBV2 and TRBJ1-6, with 7 bases lining up with TRBD1. The CDR3 is made up of 13 amino acids. CDR1 is SNHLY and CDR2 is FYNNEI in the germline V gene. V lost 8 bases to trimming and J lost 3 bases; unmatched junction nucleotides: 1. DNA for the CDR3: TGTGCCAGCCAGGGGGACTATAATTCACCCCTCCACTTT. Protein sequence: CASQGDYNSPLHF.

This clone turned up a few times. The chain uses TRBV3-1 (or the pseudogene TRBV3-2) and TRBJ2-7; no clear D. The CDR3 has 10 residues. Germline CDR1 is LGHDT and CDR2 is YNNKEL (reference sequence). V was shortened by 8 bases and J by 3 bases, with 5 bases between the two germline ends. The CDR3 nucleotides are TGTGCCAGCGGATTCTACGAGCAGTACTTC. Protein: CASGFYEQYF.

This chain links TRBV10-2 with TRBJ2-6; TRBD1 might be the D (6 bases). Per germline, CDR1 WSHSY and CDR2 SAAADI. Trimming took 2 bases from V and 0 from J, leaving 11 bases between them. This CDR3 spans 17 amino acids. The CDR3 DNA follows: TGCGCCAGCAGTGAGGGGCAGGGGAGCTCTGGGGCCAACGTCCTGACTTTC. It translates to CASSEGQGSSGANVLTF.

The chain links TRBV5-1 to TRBJ1-1, with TRBD1 as a possible D gene (5 bases). V lost 5 bases and J 5 bases, leaving 13 bases between the germline ends. Per the germline V gene, CDR1 is SGHRS and CDR2 is YFSETQ. This CDR3 comprises 13 residues. In DNA, the CDR3 is TGCGCCAGCAGACTGATAAAGGGGACTGAAGCTTTCTTT. This translates into CASRLIKGTEAFF.

This clone turned up a few times. V usage is TRBV14 and J usage is TRBJ1-1; D uncertain. V lost 1 base and J 4 bases, leaving 10 bases between the germline ends. Germline lookup yields CDR1 SGHDN and CDR2 FVKESK. CDR3 size: 14 residues. As DNA, the CDR3 is TGTGCCAGCAGCCAAGTCACCGGTGTCACTGAAGCTTTCTTT. Its translation: CASSQVTGVTEAFF.

This clone came up once. The CDR3 region has the DNA TGTGCCAGCAGCTTCCCACCGGGTTACGAGCAGTACTTC. Translation gives CASSFPPGYEQYF. The chain links TRBV7-9 to TRBJ2-7; D is uncertain. V was cut by 3 bases and J by 4 bases, with 10 bases left in between. This CDR3 has 13 residues. From germline, CDR1 is SEHNR and CDR2 FQNEAQ (reference sequence).

The chain uses TRBV5-1 and TRBJ2-2; a weak D match, TRBD2 (6 bases). The CDR3 has 16 amino acids. Germline V gene lookup returns CDR1 SGHRS and CDR2 YFSETQ. Trimming removed 1 base from V and 5 bases from J, with 15 bases in between. The CDR3 sequence: CASSLHGGIGTGELFF. The CDR3 coding sequence is TGCGCCAGCAGCTTGCACGGCGGGATAGGGACCGGGGAGCTGTTTTTT.

The V call is TRBV7-3, the J call TRBJ1-6; no clear D gene. Germline V gene sequence: CDR1 SGHTA, CDR2 FQGTGA. The CDR3 contains 13 residues. Trimming cost V 5 bases and J 4 bases, with 6 bases left between them. CDR3 region: CASSRVYNSPLHF. CDR3 nucleotide sequence: TGTGCCAGCAGCCGGGTATATAATTCACCCCTCCACTTT.

The J gene is TRBJ2-5, the V gene TRBV6-1, with D hard to call. V was clipped by 2 bases and J by 2 bases, with 12 bases between them. Germline V gene lookup returns CDR1 MNHNS and CDR2 SASEGT. The CDR3 is 15 residues long. CDR3 loop: CASSESSGFQETQYF. For the CDR3, the DNA is TGTGCCAGCAGTGAATCAAGTGGATTTCAAGAGACCCAGTACTTC.

The chain recombines TRBV7-3 with TRBJ2-3; possibly TRBD2 for D (6 bases). Per the germline V gene, CDR1 is SGHTA and CDR2 is FQGTGA. The length of the CDR3 is 14 residues. V lost 2 bases, J lost 6 bases, and 12 bases lay in between. CDR3 in DNA: TGTGCCAGCAGCTTACGGGGGTCCGCCGATACGCAGTATTTT. This encodes CASSLRGSADTQYF. Complete variable domain (other parts from reference TRBV7-3 and TRBJ2-3): GAGVSQTPSNKVTEKGKYVELRCDPISGHTALYWYRQSLGQGPEFLIYFQGTGAADDSGLPNDRFFAVRPEGSVSTLKIQRTERGDSAVYLCASSLRGSADTQYFGPGTRLTVL.

The chain couples TRBV10-3 to TRBJ2-3; no firm D call. Trimming took off 4 bases at V and 2 bases at J, with 10 bases between the two ends. CDR1 and CDR2 from the germline V gene are ENHRY and SYGVKD. This CDR3 has 14 residues. The CDR3 here is CAISVGGPTDTQYF. The CDR3 nucleotides read TGTGCCATCAGTGTCGGCGGACCCACAGATACGCAGTATTTT.

The chain recombines TRBV7-9 with TRBJ2-5; TRBD1 agrees at 9 bases. Germline V gene lookup returns CDR1 SEHNR and CDR2 FQNEAQ (reference sequence). CDR3 length: 14 amino acids. Losses at the gene ends were 6 bases for V and 5 bases for J; bases not matched to a gene: 7. Written as DNA, the CDR3 is TGTGCCAGCAGTCTGGGACAGGGAACGGAGACCCAGTACTTC. Its translation: CASSLGQGTETQYF.

The rearrangement uses TRBV7-2 and TRBJ2-1; D could derive from TRBD1 or TRBD2 (5 bases each). V was shortened by 2 bases and J by 8 bases, with 10 bases between the two germline ends. Germline lookup yields CDR1 SGHTA and CDR2 FQGNSA. The CDR3 runs to 13 residues. The chain's CDR3 is CASSLSGRYEQFF. The DNA for the CDR3 is TGTGCCAGCAGCTTATCAGGGAGATATGAGCAGTTCTTC.

This CDR3 is CAISAQGVGDEQFF. CDR3 bases: TGTGCCATCAGTGCTCAGGGGGTTGGGGATGAGCAGTTCTTC. The chain recombines TRBV10-3 with TRBJ2-1; 7 bases agree with TRBD1. The ends lost 4 bases at V and 8 bases at J; junction bases unmatched: 8. The V gene's germline CDR1 is ENHRY and CDR2 SYGVKD. CDR3 length equals 14 residues.

This chain links TRBV6-1 with TRBJ1-2; D call uncertain. Trimming took off 1 base at V and 8 bases at J, with 17 bases between the two ends. The germline V gene has CDR1 MNHNS and CDR2 SASEGT. The CDR3 has 15 residues. The CDR3 nucleotides are TGTGCCAGCAGTGAAGTCGGCCGCACTACCCACGGCTACACCTTC. It specifies CASSEVGRTTHGYTF.

CDR3 amino acids: CASSVTGYNYGYTF. The CDR3, as DNA: TGTGCCAGCAGTGTGACAGGCTACAACTATGGCTACACCTTC. This chain uses TRBV27 with TRBJ1-2; D may be TRBD1 (6 bases). With 5 bases removed from V and 2 bases from J, the gap between germline ends came to 12 bases. Germline V gene data show CDR1 as MNHEY and CDR2 as SMNVEV (reference sequence). The CDR3 covers 14 residues.

This clone has a single count. The rearrangement uses TRBV9 and TRBJ2-1; 13 bases agree with TRBD2. Germline CDR1 and CDR2: SGDLS and YYNGEE. This CDR3 has 19 residues. V lost 4 bases to trimming and J lost 1 base; unmatched junction nucleotides: 11. CDR3 nucleotides: TGTGCCAGCAGCTTCCCGAGGGGACTAGCGGGACAGTCCTACAATGAGCAGTTCTTC. Its translation is CASSFPRGLAGQSYNEQFF.

This chain links TRBV4-1 with TRBJ2-4, with 11 bases lining up with TRBD2. The V segment lost 11 bases and the J segment 1 base; nucleotides outside the gene matches: 10. This CDR3 has 16 amino acids. In germline, CDR1 is MGHRA, CDR2 YSYEKL. The chain's CDR3 is CAGLAGGWTAKNIQYF. As DNA, the CDR3 is TGCGCCGGGCTAGCGGGAGGTTGGACGGCCAAAAACATTCAGTACTTC.

The CDR3 loop reads CASSSGQGVSRNEQFF. DNA for the CDR3: TGCGCCAGCAGCTCGGGACAGGGGGTATCAAGGAATGAGCAGTTCTTC. V usage is TRBV5-1 and J usage is TRBJ2-1; 11 bases are shared with TRBD1. Germline CDR1 reads SGHRS; CDR2 reads YFSETQ. The CDR3 runs 16 residues. V lost 3 bases and J lost 7; bases outside the gene matches: 9. Variable domain in full (rest from reference TRBV5-1 and TRBJ2-1): KAGVTQTPRYLIKTRGQQVTLSCSPISGHRSVSWYQQTPGQGLQFLFEYFSETQRNKGNFPGRFSGRQFSNSRSEMNVSTLELGDSALYLCASSSGQGVSRNEQFFGPGTRLTVL.

The J gene is TRBJ1-4, the V gene TRBV7-2, with D unclear. The CDR3 runs 16 residues. V lost 5 bases and J 0 bases, leaving 13 bases between the germline ends. From germline, CDR1 is SGHTA and CDR2 FQGNSA. The CDR3 is CASSPRVFATNEKLFF. The CDR3 DNA follows: TGTGCCAGCAGCCCGAGGGTTTTCGCAACTAATGAAAAACTGTTTTTT.

This chain links TRBV5-3 with TRBJ1-5; 7 bases agree with TRBD1. TRBV5-3 is an ORF; its function is uncertain. With V trimmed by 7 bases and J by 4 bases, 5 bases remained unmatched. This CDR3 comprises 13 residues. The DNA of the CDR3 is TGTGCCAGACCCCCGGACAGGAATCAGCCCCAGCATTTT. It specifies CARPPDRNQPQHF.

The count of this clone is one. The chain carries TRBV5-8 and TRBJ2-1; the D is unclear. Germline assignment: CDR1 SGHTS and CDR2 YDEGEE. The CDR3 consists of 16 residues. The ends were cut back, 1 base at V and 0 bases at J, with 11 bases in the middle. As DNA, the CDR3 is TGTGCCAGCAGCTTGTGGCGTGCGAGCTCCTACAATGAGCAGTTCTTC. Amino acid sequence: CASSLWRASSYNEQFF.

The chain carries TRBV6-5 and TRBJ1-3; D perhaps matches TRBD1 (6 bases). The length of the CDR3 is 15 residues. Germline V CDR1 and CDR2: MNHEY, SVGAGI. V lost 6 bases to trimming and J lost 0 bases, with 12 bases between them. CDR3 DNA: TGTGCCAGCAGGGTTAACAGGGACTCTGGAAACACCATATATTTT. This sequence encodes CASRVNRDSGNTIYF.

V usage is TRBV2 and J usage is TRBJ1-2, with unresolved D. In germline, CDR1 is SNHLY, CDR2 FYNNEI. CDR3 size: 13 residues. The V gene lost 3 bases and the J gene lost 2 bases, with 7 bases spanning the gap. CDR3 amino acids: CASSDTKNYGYTF. Here the CDR3 DNA reads TGTGCCAGCAGTGACACCAAGAACTATGGCTACACCTTC. Drawing the rest from reference TRBV2 and TRBJ1-2, the complete variable domain is EPEVTQTPSHQVTQMGQEVILRCVPISNHLYFYWYRQILGQKVEFLVSFYNNEISEKSEIFDDQFSVERPDGSNFTLKIRSTKLEDSAMYFCASSDTKNYGYTFGSGTRLTVV.